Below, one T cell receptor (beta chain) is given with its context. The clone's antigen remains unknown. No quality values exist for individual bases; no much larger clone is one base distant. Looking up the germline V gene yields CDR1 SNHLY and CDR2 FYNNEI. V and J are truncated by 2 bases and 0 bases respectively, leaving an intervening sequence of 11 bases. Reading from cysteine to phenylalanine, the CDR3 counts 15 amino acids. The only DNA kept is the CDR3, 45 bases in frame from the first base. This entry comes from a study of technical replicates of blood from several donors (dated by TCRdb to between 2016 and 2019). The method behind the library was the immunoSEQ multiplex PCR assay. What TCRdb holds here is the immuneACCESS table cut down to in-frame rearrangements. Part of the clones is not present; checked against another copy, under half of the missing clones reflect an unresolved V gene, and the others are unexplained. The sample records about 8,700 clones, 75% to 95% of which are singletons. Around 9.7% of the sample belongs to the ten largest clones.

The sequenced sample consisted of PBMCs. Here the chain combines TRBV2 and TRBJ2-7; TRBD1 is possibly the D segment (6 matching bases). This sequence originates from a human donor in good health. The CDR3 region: CASSETSRGSYEQYF. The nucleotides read TGTGCCAGCAGTGAAACGTCCAGGGGCTCCTACGAGCAGTACTTC.